Listed below are T cell receptor beta chains from one sample, sequenced in a study of monozygotic twins with inflammatory bowel disease. TCRdb reanalyzed the 5' RACE reads, giving one entry per CDR3 protein sequence and no DNA. The sample table includes some 450,000 distinct CDR3 sequences. The material sequenced was blood. The receptor set was obtained from a human donor with ulcerative colitis or Crohn's disease, or a healthy co-twin of an affected twin (not recorded which). Both conserved end residues are part of each CDR3. Each record gives: J gene, V gene, CDR3 protein.

TRBJ2-7,TRBV6-5,CASSYSFTSPGEQYF
TRBJ2-1,TRBV9,CASSVAGLAYNEQFF
TRBJ1-6,TRBV6-5,CASSYLSRGRHSPLHF
TRBJ1-1,TRBV5-4,CASSPEVGMNTEAFF
TRBJ2-1,TRBV12-3/TRBV12-4,CASSLSSGGNEQFF
TRBJ1-3,TRBV15,CATSRDQQQTTGNTIYF
TRBJ1-4,TRBV20-1,CSATDRVGTNEKLFF
TRBJ1-1,TRBV6-6,CASSYQQAEAFF
TRBJ1-5,TRBV4-1,CASSQGQGANQPQHF
TRBJ2-7,TRBV7-8,CASRHTNSYEQYF
TRBJ2-5,TRBV7-2,CASSRPTGGRSTQYF
TRBJ2-3,TRBV2,CASNRGSSTDTQYF
TRBJ1-1,TRBV7-9,CASRRGTGVNSEAFF
TRBJ2-1,TRBV11-2,CASSRTLAGGPDEQFF
TRBJ1-1,TRBV18,CASSLKQEPNTEAFF
TRBJ2-3,TRBV28,CASSSPSGGPDTQYF
TRBJ1-5,TRBV12-3/TRBV12-4,CASTTGGYRQPQHF
TRBJ1-2,TRBV4-2,CASSQEGWGRLKDGYTF
TRBJ2-5,TRBV20-1,CSARDPQGARETQYF
TRBJ2-6,TRBV12-3/TRBV12-4,CASSLLPGPTSGANVLTF
TRBJ2-7,TRBV23-1,CASSKGSQMPHSYEQYF
TRBJ1-2,TRBV21-1,CASSKANRVYGYTF
TRBJ1-5,TRBV28,CASSLGRGGQPQHF
TRBJ1-1,TRBV10-3,CAISEPRNTEAFF
TRBJ1-2,TRBV5-1,CASSLMGQGNYGYTF
TRBJ2-1,TRBV20-1,CSALGLAGDREQFF
TRBJ1-1,TRBV5-1,CASSFGDGYMNTEAFF
TRBJ2-3,TRBV5-1,CASSSSFGKTNTDTQYF
TRBJ2-5,TRBV6-5,CASSYGGPPQETQYF
TRBJ2-3,TRBV29-1,CSVSIILAADTQYF
TRBJ2-1,TRBV15,CATSRLQGFWEQFF
TRBJ2-1,TRBV7-3,CASSSGQVNEQFF
TRBJ2-4,TRBV5-1,CASSGGLAKNIQYF
TRBJ2-7,TRBV9,CASSKGQGAVSYEQYF
TRBJ1-4,TRBV10-3,CAISESFGGNNEKLFF
TRBJ1-1,TRBV6-6,CASRADRTTLEAFF
TRBJ2-2,TRBV5-1,CASSFQAGGDTGELFF
TRBJ2-2,TRBV5-1,CASSLGDAPNTGELFF
TRBJ2-2,TRBV28,CASSLQGETGELFF
TRBJ1-1,TRBV30,CAWRDRLNTEAFF
TRBJ1-3,TRBV5-1,CASSDGTGDGNTIYF
TRBJ2-3,TRBV4-2,CASSQDKQGAQYF
TRBJ1-2,TRBV10-2,CASSGSPTGGVGYTF
TRBJ2-1,TRBV7-9,CASSSTSGRNEQFF
TRBJ2-5,TRBV24-1,CATSDLVISGYQETQYF